The count of the clone carrying this TCR beta chain is one. Stated time point: blood 4 weeks post-SBRT, at nephrectomy. Treatment reported: 15 Gy SBRT to primary tumor, nephrectomy 4 weeks later. Serial blood draws occurred at baseline and 2 and 4 weeks post-SBRT. The patient's renal cell carcinoma had clear cell pathology. This CDR3 is built from 12 residues. The ends were cut back, 3 bases at V and 3 bases at J, with 6 bases in the middle. Germline assignment: CDR1 SGHTS and CDR2 YDEGEE. Profiled with immunoSEQ multiplex PCR; TCRdb holds only in-frame clones, not every one. The repertoire holds 120,000 to 150,000 clones, with about 86% as singletons. The data originate from a study of radiation and T cells in renal cell carcinoma.

The sample consisted of blood, taken from a patient whose treatment included radiotherapy and nephrectomy. The chain couples TRBV5-8 to TRBJ1-1; D not resolved. The sequence came from a woman aged 45-59 years with renal cell carcinoma. DNA for the CDR3: TGTGCCAGCAGCTGGAGGGACACTGAAGCTTTCTTT. It yields the protein CASSWRDTEAFF. The full variable domain, rest sourced from reference TRBV5-8 and TRBJ1-1, is EAGVTQSPTHLIKTRGQQATLRCSPISGHTSVYWYQQALGLGLQFLLWYDEGEERNRGNFPPRFSGRQFPNYSSELNVNALELEDSALYLCASSWRDTEAFFGQGTRLTVV.